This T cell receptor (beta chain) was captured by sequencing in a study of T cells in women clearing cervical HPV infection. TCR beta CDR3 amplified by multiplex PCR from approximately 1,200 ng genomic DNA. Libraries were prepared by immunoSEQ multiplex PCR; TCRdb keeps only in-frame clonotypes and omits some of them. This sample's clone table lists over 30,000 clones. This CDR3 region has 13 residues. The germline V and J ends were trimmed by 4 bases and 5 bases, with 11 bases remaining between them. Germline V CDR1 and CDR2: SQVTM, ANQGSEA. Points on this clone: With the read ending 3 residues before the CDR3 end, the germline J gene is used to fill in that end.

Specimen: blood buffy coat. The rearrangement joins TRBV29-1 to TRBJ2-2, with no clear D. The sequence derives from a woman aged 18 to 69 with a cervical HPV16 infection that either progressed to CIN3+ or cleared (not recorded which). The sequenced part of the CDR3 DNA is TGCAGCGTTGGGTTTGGGCAGACCGGGGAG. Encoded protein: CSVGFGQTGE. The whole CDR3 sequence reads CSVGFGQTGELFF.